This T cell receptor (beta chain) was recorded in a study of shared clonotypes between healthy human individuals. Findings and caveats of the study: A generally larger estimated richness was seen in naive subsets than in memory subsets.

Germline-derived CDR1 and CDR2 are SGHRS and YFSETQ. CDR3 size: 16 residues. After removal of 0 bases from V and 0 bases from J, the junction contained 4 bases not matched to a gene. Terminally differentiated effector memory CD45RA+ cells were left out of the naive CD8 fraction, which was CD45RO-negative and positively selected for CCR7. Data came from immunoSEQ multiplex PCR; TCRdb stores just in-frame clones and leaves some out. The repertoire includes roughly 2,000,000 clones, 85% to 95% of them detected once, and about 1.6% sits in the top ten. With respect to this clone: The target antigen is unknown.

Sequencing was performed on naive CD8+ T cells from PBMCs. This TCR was sampled from a man between 18 and 35 years old in good health. Some clones in this sample may be carry-over from other donors' samples. This chain joins TRBV5-1 and TRBJ1-2; 8 nucleotides agree with TRBD1. The CDR3: CASSLEQGEANYGYTF. The DNA for the CDR3 is TGCGCCAGCAGCTTGGAACAGGGGGAAGCTAACTATGGCTACACCTTC. The full variable domain, in which reference TRBV5-1 and TRBJ1-2 provide the parts outside the CDR3, is KAGVTQTPRYLIKTRGQQVTLSCSPISGHRSVSWYQQTPGQGLQFLFEYFSETQRNKGNFPGRFSGRQFSNSRSEMNVSTLELGDSALYLCASSLEQGEANYGYTFGSGTRLTVV.